Presented here are 15 T cell receptor beta chains from one specimen sequenced in a study of T cells after yellow fever vaccination. TCRdb fed the 5' RACE reads into MiXCR, producing one record per CDR3 protein. This table has about 180,000 distinct CDR3 sequences, about 6% appearing once. The input for sequencing was CD4+ T cells sorted from PBMCs, taken on the day of the first yellow fever vaccination. These receptors came from a man in his late teens or twenties who received the YFV17D yellow fever vaccine.

The CDR3 DNA follows: TGTGCCAGCAGGGGGGCACGGTTAAGGTCTGAAGCTTTCTTT. Its protein product is CASRGARLRSEAFF. This chain links TRBV6-4 with TRBJ1-1; weak D call: TRBD1 (6 bases). Per germline, CDR1 MRHNA and CDR2 SNTAGT. The CDR3 runs 14 residues. Trimming left V 6 bases short and J 6 bases short, with 17 bases between.

The rearrangement joins TRBV5-1 to TRBJ2-5, with a tentative D call TRBD1 (6 bases). Germline V gene lookup returns CDR1 SGHRS and CDR2 YFSETQ. Trimming took 0 bases from V and 2 from J, leaving 17 bases between them. CDR3 length: 17 residues. CDR3 sequence: CASSLGRGARLQETQYF. The DNA of the CDR3 is TGCGCCAGCAGCTTGGGCAGGGGAGCTCGTTTACAAGAGACCCAGTACTTC.

The chain is built from TRBV7-2 and TRBJ1-4; D gene uncertain. V shed 5 bases and J shed 2 bases, with 9 bases lying between them. CDR1 is SGHTA and CDR2 is FQGNSA in the germline V gene. The CDR3 is made up of 14 amino acids. The chain's CDR3 is CASSPEATNEKLFF. CDR3 nucleotides: TGTGCCAGCAGCCCCGAGGCGACTAATGAAAAACTGTTTTTT.

This clonotype was observed many times. This chain connects TRBV2 to TRBJ2-3, with 13 bases aligning to TRBD2. J was trimmed by 4 bases and V by 4 bases; bases with no gene match: 5. The CDR3 sequence is 16 residues long. The germline CDR1 and CDR2 sequences are SNHLY and FYNNEI. Written as DNA, the CDR3 is TGTGCCAGCAGTGTACAACTAGCGGGGGGGCCAGATACGCAGTATTTT. This encodes CASSVQLAGGPDTQYF.

V gene TRBV30 combines with J gene TRBJ1-2; 7 bases line up with TRBD1. The germline CDR1 and CDR2 sequences are GTSNPN and SVGIG (reference sequence). The trim removed 3 bases at V and 2 bases at J, leaving 6 bases unmatched. The CDR3 is 14 amino acids. This CDR3 is CAWRNRGRNYGYTF. The CDR3 DNA sequence: TGTGCCTGGAGAAACAGGGGAAGGAACTATGGCTACACCTTC.

The sample holds a few counts of this clonotype. This chain links TRBV29-1 with TRBJ2-7, with 8 nucleotides matching TRBD2. This CDR3 has 14 amino acids. The V gene end was trimmed by 4 bases and the J gene end by 6 bases; junction bases not matched to a gene: 11. CDR1 SQVTM and CDR2 ANQGSEA come from the germline V gene. CDR3 residues: CSVVYTGGPSEQYF. The CDR3 DNA reads TGCAGCGTTGTATATACGGGGGGGCCATCCGAGCAGTACTTC.

This clonotype was seen repeatedly, ten times or more. The chain joins TRBV3-1 to TRBJ2-1, with D perhaps matching TRBD2 (6 bases). Germline CDR1 and CDR2: LGHDT and YNNKEL (reference sequence). Trimming stripped 4 bases from V and 9 bases from J, with 13 bases between. The CDR3 runs 13 residues. CDR3 nucleotides: TGTGCCAGCAGCCGAAGGGACTCCCGTGAGCAGTTCTTC. It is translated as CASSRRDSREQFF.

The chain uses TRBV20-1 and TRBJ2-1; 10 positions agree with TRBD1. The CDR3 loop spans 14 amino acids. V lost 5 bases to trimming and J lost 9 bases; unmatched junction nucleotides: 10. CDR1 and CDR2 from the germline V gene are DFQATT and SNEGSKA (reference sequence). The CDR3 DNA is TGCAGTGCTCAAAGGGACAGGGGAAGAGGTGAGCAGTTCTTC. Translated: CSAQRDRGRGEQFF.

This clonotype was detected many times. This chain joins TRBV5-8 and TRBJ2-5, with D perhaps TRBD1 or TRBD2 (6 bases each). V lost 1 base to trimming and J lost 5 bases, with 9 bases between them. This CDR3 is built from 13 residues. Germline CDR1 and CDR2: SGHTS and YDEGEE. The CDR3 is CASSLWGAETQYF. The CDR3, as DNA: TGTGCCAGCAGCTTGTGGGGGGCGGAGACCCAGTACTTC. Based on the CDR3 plus reference TRBV5-8 and TRBJ2-5, the full variable domain is EAGVTQSPTHLIKTRGQQATLRCSPISGHTSVYWYQQALGLGLQFLLWYDEGEERNRGNFPPRFSGRQFPNYSSELNVNALELEDSALYLCASSLWGAETQYFGPGTRLLVL.

V gene TRBV6-5 combines with J gene TRBJ2-3; D tentatively reads TRBD1 or TRBD2 (5 bases each). CDR1 MNHEY and CDR2 SVGAGI come from the germline V gene. V was trimmed by 1 base and J by 7 bases, leaving 27 bases between them. This CDR3 spans 19 amino acids. CDR3 amino acids: CASSYLPSYRGPHVNTQYF. For the CDR3, the DNA is TGTGCCAGCAGTTACTTGCCCTCCTATCGGGGACCCCATGTAAATACGCAGTATTTT.

Ten or more counts support this clonotype. V gene TRBV27 combines with J gene TRBJ2-3, with D unresolved. The CDR3 contains 13 residues. V was pared by 3 bases and J by 5 bases, with 9 bases between. Germline CDR1 and CDR2: MNHEY and SMNVEV (reference sequence). CDR3 in amino acids: CASSFRPEDTQYF. The CDR3 DNA reads TGTGCCAGCAGTTTCCGCCCCGAAGATACGCAGTATTTT.

The chain uses TRBV5-1 and TRBJ2-3; maybe TRBD1 (5 bases). Trimming shortened V by 2 bases and J by 2 bases, and 21 bases separated the two germline ends. CDR1 and CDR2 (germline): SGHRS, YFSETQ. There are 18 residues in the CDR3. The CDR3 loop is CASSFSITGSPSTDTQYF. CDR3 coding DNA: TGCGCCAGCAGCTTCTCCATTACAGGTTCTCCTTCCACAGATACGCAGTATTTT.

This clonotype was seen repeatedly, ten times or more. The chain is built from TRBV2 and TRBJ1-5; TRBD1 matches 12 bases. V was pared by 6 bases and J by 5 bases, with 2 bases of the junction left unmatched. Germline CDR1 and CDR2: SNHLY and FYNNEI. This CDR3 spans 14 amino acids. CDR3 bases: TGTGCCAGCAGCGGGACAGGGGGCGATCAGCCCCAGCATTTT. Translation: CASSGTGGDQPQHF.

This clonotype was picked up many times. CDR3 sequence reads: CSARFLAGGPSTDTQYF. In DNA form, the CDR3 reads TGCAGTGCTAGGTTTCTAGCGGGGGGGCCCAGCACAGATACGCAGTATTTT. This chain links TRBV20-1 with TRBJ2-3; 12 bases align to TRBD2. V gave up 3 bases and J gave up 0 bases; unmatched junction bases: 7. The CDR3 consists of 17 residues. From germline, CDR1 is DFQATT and CDR2 SNEGSKA (reference sequence).

This chain joins TRBV7-2 and TRBJ2-1, with 12 bases matching TRBD2. CDR3 length: 15 residues. The V gene end was trimmed by 5 bases and the J gene end by 7 bases; junction bases not matched to a gene: 6. Germline CDR1 and CDR2: SGHTA and FQGNSA. The CDR3 reads CASSRTSGVRNEQFF. The CDR3 nucleotides read TGTGCCAGCAGCAGGACTAGCGGGGTACGAAATGAGCAGTTCTTC.